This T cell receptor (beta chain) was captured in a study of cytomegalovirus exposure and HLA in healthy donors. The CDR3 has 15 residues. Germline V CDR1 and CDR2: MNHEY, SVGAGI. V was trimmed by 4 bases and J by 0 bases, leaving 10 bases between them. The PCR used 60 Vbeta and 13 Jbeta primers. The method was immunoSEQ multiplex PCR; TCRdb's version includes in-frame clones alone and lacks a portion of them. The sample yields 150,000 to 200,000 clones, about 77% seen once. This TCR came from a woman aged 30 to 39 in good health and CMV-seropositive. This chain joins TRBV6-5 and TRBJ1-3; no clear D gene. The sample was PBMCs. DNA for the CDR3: TGTGCCAGCAGTTCCGGCAGGCACTCTGGAAACACCATATATTTT. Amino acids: CASSSGRHSGNTIYF.